The 29 T cell receptor beta chains presented below share a single source sample, sequenced in a study of shared clonotypes between healthy human individuals. TCRdb's copy holds only in-frame clones and misses some; the assay was immunoSEQ multiplex PCR. The table lists about 300,000 clones, under 80% of them singletons. The material sequenced was memory CD4+ T cells sorted from blood. Documented subset: CD45RA-negative fraction. The receptors here all came from a man aged 25-45 years in good health.

The chain carries TRBV5-1 and TRBJ2-1, with 10 nucleotides matching TRBD1. The CDR3 is 13 residues long. V dropped 4 bases and J dropped 8; count of bases not matched to a gene: 3. The V gene's germline CDR1 is SGHRS and CDR2 YFSETQ. The DNA for the CDR3 is TGCGCCAGCAGCGGGGGGACAGGGGATGAGCAGTTCTTC. This gives the protein CASSGGTGDEQFF.

The chain couples TRBV6-5 to TRBJ2-1; D might be TRBD2 (5 bases). The CDR3 is 16 residues long. CDR1 is MNHEY, CDR2 SVGAGI, per germline. The V end lost 2 bases, the J end lost 7 bases, and 18 bases lay between the germline ends. The CDR3 reads CASSYTYDYLVNEQFF. The CDR3 DNA reads TGTGCCAGCAGTTACACCTACGACTATCTTGTAAATGAGCAGTTCTTC.

This clone has more than one count but fewer than ten. J is TRBJ2-7 and V is TRBV5-1; TRBD2 aligns across 9 bases. Per the germline V gene, CDR1 is SGHRS and CDR2 is YFSETQ. The CDR3 loop spans 18 amino acids. After removal of 0 bases from V and 0 bases from J, the junction contained 10 bases not matched to a gene. This chain's CDR3 is CASSLANTGTSYSYEQYF. The CDR3 nucleotides are TGCGCCAGCAGCTTGGCTAATACCGGGACTAGCTACTCCTACGAGCAGTACTTC. Full variable domain (outside the CDR3, taken from reference TRBV5-1 and TRBJ2-7): KAGVTQTPRYLIKTRGQQVTLSCSPISGHRSVSWYQQTPGQGLQFLFEYFSETQRNKGNFPGRFSGRQFSNSRSEMNVSTLELGDSALYLCASSLANTGTSYSYEQYFGPGTRLTVT.

J is TRBJ1-4 and V is TRBV15, with D uncertain. Germline V gene lookup returns CDR1 LNHNV and CDR2 YYDKDF (reference sequence). Trimming took 6 bases from V and 4 from J, leaving 9 bases between them. This CDR3 spans 13 amino acids. The CDR3, as DNA: TGTGCCACCAGTGTGAGGCATAATGAAAAACTGTTTTTT. The encoded protein is CATSVRHNEKLFF.

The J gene is TRBJ1-1, the V gene TRBV27, with TRBD1 matching over 10 bases. In germline, CDR1 is MNHEY, CDR2 SMNVEV (reference sequence). Losses at the gene ends were 5 bases for V and 5 bases for J; bases not matched to a gene: 8. This CDR3 comprises 15 residues. CDR3 in DNA: TGTGCCAGCAGTAGCAGACAGGGGGCGGTTACTGAAGCTTTCTTT. It is translated as CASSSRQGAVTEAFF.

This clone occurred a few times. The chain uses TRBV6-8 and TRBJ2-7; D assignment may be TRBD1 or TRBD2 (5 bases each). The ends were cut back, 4 bases at V and 4 bases at J, with 17 bases in the middle. Germline V CDR1 and CDR2: MNHGY, SAAAGT. The CDR3 covers 15 residues. The CDR3: CASSSGTCQQYEQYF. The CDR3 DNA reads as TGTGCCAGCAGTTCAGGGACGTGTCAGCAGTACGAGCAGTACTTC.

The sample holds a few counts of this clone. The genes are TRBV14 and TRBJ2-2; D remains unclear. V dropped 3 bases and J dropped 0 bases, with 8 bases sitting between them. The CDR3 spans 15 residues. Per germline, CDR1 SGHDN and CDR2 FVKESK. The CDR3 DNA sequence: TGTGCCAGCAGCCAGGTTAGGGCGAACACCGGGGAGCTGTTTTTT. Translated, it gives CASSQVRANTGELFF. The entire variable domain, with the rest obtained from reference TRBV14 and TRBJ2-2, is as follows: EAGVTQFPSHSVIEKGQTVTLRCDPISGHDNLYWYRRVMGKEIKFLLHFVKESKQDESGMPNNRFLAERTGGTYSTLKVQPAELEDSGVYFCASSQVRANTGELFFGEGSRLTVL.

V usage is TRBV6-1 and J usage is TRBJ1-2; unclear D gene. V was clipped by 3 bases and J by 2 bases, with 7 bases between them. CDR1 is MNHNS, CDR2 SASEGT, per germline. The CDR3 is 13 residues long. In DNA form, the CDR3 reads TGTGCCAGCAGTGATCCACAGAACTATGGCTACACCTTC. Its protein is CASSDPQNYGYTF.

The V gene is TRBV18, the J gene TRBJ1-5; D not certain. Germline CDR1 and CDR2: KGHSH and LQKENI. The V and J ends lost 2 bases and 4 bases respectively, with 15 bases between them. The CDR3 has 16 amino acids. The CDR3 nucleotides read TGTGCCAGCTCACCAACGACGGGCAGTCAAAATCAGCCCCAGCATTTT. Translating gives CASSPTTGSQNQPQHF.

This rearrangement joins TRBV7-2 to TRBJ2-3, with 9 bases aligning to TRBD2. The germline gives CDR1 SGHTA, CDR2 FQGNSA. V lost 0 bases and J lost 12; bases outside the gene matches: 10. This CDR3 region has 15 residues. CDR3 protein: CASSLATASGTSQYF. CDR3 in DNA: TGTGCCAGCAGCTTAGCCACAGCCAGCGGGACTAGCCAGTATTTT.

The V and J genes are TRBV11-3 and TRBJ2-1; D gene ambiguous. V was trimmed by 1 base and J by 4 bases, leaving 11 bases between them. In germline, CDR1 is SGHNT, CDR2 YENEEA. The CDR3 is made up of 15 amino acids. CDR3 nucleotides: TGTGCCAGCAGCTTAGGAGGTCTGGGATACAATGAGCAGTTCTTC. Translating gives CASSLGGLGYNEQFF.

The chain recombines TRBV6-6 with TRBJ2-1; TRBD2 aligns across 10 bases. V shed 6 bases and J 8 bases; nucleotides not matched to a gene: 7. The CDR3 spans 14 residues. Germline V gene lookup returns CDR1 MNHNY and CDR2 SVGAGI (reference sequence). The CDR3 bases are TGTGCCAGCAGAACAGGGACTAGCGTTGATGAGCAGTTCTTC. It encodes CASRTGTSVDEQFF.

CDR3 DNA: TGCGCCAGCAGCTACCCACGAGATAGCGGGAGGGCCAAGGATACGCAGTATTTT. This sequence encodes CASSYPRDSGRAKDTQYF. This chain uses TRBV4-3 with TRBJ2-3, with 11 positions matching TRBD2. The germline V gene encodes CDR1 LGHNA and CDR2 YSLEER. V was clipped by 5 bases and J by 6 bases; unmatched bases: 16. The CDR3 runs 18 residues.

This clone was detected a few times. V gene TRBV10-3 combines with J gene TRBJ2-7, with D perhaps TRBD2 (5 bases). Trimming removed 3 bases from V and 4 bases from J, with 13 bases in between. This CDR3 is 14 amino acids long. In germline, CDR1 is ENHRY, CDR2 SYGVKD. The CDR3 reads CAISDILVGYEQYF. DNA of the CDR3: TGTGCCATCAGTGATATACTAGTGGGGTACGAGCAGTACTTC.

V is TRBV14 and J is TRBJ2-7, with 7 bases fitting TRBD1. The CDR3 has 14 amino acids. Germline loops: CDR1 SGHDN, CDR2 FVKESK. V shed 4 bases, J shed 6 bases, and the junction held 9 bases outside the gene matches. CDR3 coding DNA: TGTGCCAGCAGCCCCATCGAGGGGGCAGGCGAGCAGTACTTC. It is translated as CASSPIEGAGEQYF.

The chain employs TRBV6-6 and TRBJ2-3; D is ambiguous. In germline, CDR1 is MNHNY, CDR2 SVGAGI (reference sequence). This CDR3 spans 12 amino acids. The ends were cut back, 6 bases at V and 6 bases at J, with 10 bases in the middle. The CDR3 nucleotides read TGTGCCAGCAGCCCGGCCCGCGATACGCAGTATTTT. Translating it yields CASSPARDTQYF.

This chain connects TRBV7-2 to TRBJ2-7; 11 nucleotides match TRBD2. With 4 bases clipped from V and 4 bases from J, the junction kept 6 bases outside the gene matches. Germline lookup yields CDR1 SGHTA and CDR2 FQGNSA. The CDR3 consists of 15 residues. The CDR3: CASSSGLAGGYEQYF. DNA for the CDR3: TGTGCCAGCAGCTCCGGACTAGCGGGTGGGTACGAGCAGTACTTC.

As concerns this clone: Other DNA sequences of this sample code for an identical CDR3. The chain links TRBV5-4 to TRBJ1-1; the D gene is possibly TRBD1 (6 bases). Germline V gene lookup returns CDR1 SGHNT and CDR2 YYREEE (reference sequence). The CDR3 has 14 residues. V lost 0 bases and J lost 1, with 7 bases in between. The CDR3 bases are TGTGCCAGCAGCTTGGGGGGGCGGAACACTGAAGCTTTCTTT. Translating it yields CASSLGGRNTEAFF.

The gene calls are TRBV10-2 and TRBJ2-2, with D possibly being TRBD2 (5 bases). Germline CDR1 reads WSHSY; CDR2 reads SAAADI. Trimming left V 3 bases short and J 8 bases short, with 10 bases between. The CDR3 has 13 amino acids. Written as DNA, the CDR3 is TGCGCCAGCAGTGATCGGGGTTGGGGGGAGCTGTTTTTT. Translation gives CASSDRGWGELFF.

The rearrangement joins TRBV9 to TRBJ1-3, with D possibly TRBD1 on 5 matching bases. There are 16 residues in the CDR3. Trimming stripped 3 bases from V and 0 bases from J, with 13 bases between. The germline gives CDR1 SGDLS, CDR2 YYNGEE. CDR3 nucleotides: TGTGCCAGCAGCGAACGACAGAGGATCTCTGGAAACACCATATATTTT. Encoded protein: CASSERQRISGNTIYF.

This clone was seen more than once but under ten times. The rearrangement links TRBV7-2 to TRBJ2-1; D might be TRBD1 (5 bases). The ends were cut back, 0 bases at V and 10 bases at J, with 10 bases in the middle. Germline CDR1 is SGHTA and CDR2 is FQGNSA. This CDR3 region has 13 residues. This CDR3 is CASSLARASEQFF. The CDR3 DNA reads TGTGCCAGCAGCTTAGCCAGGGCTTCCGAGCAGTTCTTC.

V is TRBV4-3 and J is TRBJ2-6; D is ambiguous. CDR3 length: 20 residues. V was shortened by 0 bases and J by 4 bases, with 22 bases between the two germline ends. CDR1 and CDR2 from the germline V gene are LGHNA and YSLEER. The CDR3 nucleotides read TGCGCCAGCAGCCAAGAAGGGTCGCGGTCCTCCCTCGGCGGGGCCAACGTCCTGACTTTC. This gives the protein CASSQEGSRSSLGGANVLTF.

For the CDR3, the DNA is TGTGCCAGCAGTTTCCCGGCTAGCAATCAAGAGACCCAGTACTTC. Encoded protein: CASSFPASNQETQYF. This chain connects TRBV28 to TRBJ2-5, with a weak D call TRBD2 (5 bases). The CDR3 totals 15 residues. The germline V and J ends were trimmed by 3 bases and 2 bases, with 13 bases remaining between them. Looked up from germline, CDR1 is MDHEN and CDR2 is SYDVKM.

The V and J genes are TRBV19 and TRBJ2-7; 14 bases fit TRBD2. Germline V gene lookup returns CDR1 LNHDA and CDR2 SQIVND (reference sequence). The CDR3 is 14 amino acids. Germline trimming cut 9 bases from V and 3 bases from J; bases unmatched to any gene: 4. CDR3 loop: CASRGLAGDYEQYF. For the CDR3, the DNA is TGTGCCAGCCGGGGACTAGCGGGAGACTACGAGCAGTACTTC.

This sequence joins TRBV2 and TRBJ1-4, with a tentative D call TRBD1 (6 bases). Per germline, CDR1 SNHLY and CDR2 FYNNEI. The CDR3 consists of 12 residues. Deletions cut 6 bases from V and 8 bases from J, with 10 bases between. The CDR3 nucleotides are TGTGCCAGCAGAAGGACAGCCGAAAAACTGTTTTTT. This gives the protein CASRRTAEKLFF.

The V and J genes are TRBV5-6 and TRBJ2-7; no reliable D call. V dropped 4 bases and J dropped 11 bases, with 19 bases sitting between them. The length of the CDR3 is 13 residues. Germline CDR1 and CDR2: SGHDT and YYEEEE. The CDR3 loop reads CASSETRPGYEYF. The DNA of the CDR3 is TGTGCCAGCAGCGAGACCCGGCCGGGTTACGAGTACTTC.

The genes are TRBV11-2 and TRBJ1-5; possibly TRBD1 for D (5 bases). Trimming removed 3 bases from V and 0 bases from J, with 9 bases in between. The CDR3 is made up of 15 amino acids. The V gene's germline CDR1 is SGHAT and CDR2 FQNNGV. The DNA of the CDR3 is TGTGCCAGCAGCTTCGGGGGGTATAGCAATCAGCCCCAGCATTTT. Its translation is CASSFGGYSNQPQHF.

The rearrangement uses TRBV7-9 and TRBJ2-7, with D unclear. Germline V gene lookup returns CDR1 SEHNR and CDR2 FQNEAQ (reference sequence). V lost 5 bases and J 6 bases, leaving 11 bases between the germline ends. This CDR3 comprises 12 residues. The CDR3 loop reads CASSTRASEQYF. CDR3 in DNA: TGTGCCAGCAGCACGAGAGCGTCCGAGCAGTACTTC.

The rearrangement joins TRBV5-4 to TRBJ2-1; 8 nucleotides align to TRBD1. The V gene's germline CDR1 is SGHNT and CDR2 YYREEE (reference sequence). The CDR3 contains 15 residues. Unmatched junction bases numbered 5, after V lost 4 bases and J lost 2 bases. The CDR3 nucleotides are TGTGCCAGCAGCCCGGGACAGGATGCCTACAATGAGCAGTTCTTC. As protein: CASSPGQDAYNEQFF. Filled out from reference TRBV5-4 and TRBJ2-1, the complete variable domain reads ETGVTQSPTHLIKTRGQQVTLRCSSQSGHNTVSWYQQALGQGPQFIFQYYREEENGRGNFPPRFSGLQFPNYSSELNVNALELDDSALYLCASSPGQDAYNEQFFGPGTRLTVL.